This T cell receptor beta chain was captured by sequencing in a study of T cell repertoires in cytomegalovirus infection. Overall study: Carrying CMV and the relevant HLA type showed in public TCR beta signatures. Study-wide results and limits: Ex vivo, HLA-C-restricted CMV-specific TCR beta clonotypes prevailed over the rest of the response. Summed frequency of shared TCR beta families picked out CMV carriers who also had the relevant HLA.

About this clonotype itself: Its antigen is undetermined.

MiXCR, applied by TCRdb to the reads, yields one record per CDR3 protein. The data hold approximately 750,000 distinct CDR3 sequences, with 35% observed a single time. There are 15 residues in the CDR3. The germline V gene encodes CDR1 MNHEY and CDR2 SMNVEV (reference sequence). V lost 5 bases and J 10 bases, leaving 21 bases between the germline ends. The rearrangement links TRBV27 to TRBJ1-5, with D possibly being TRBD1 (6 bases). Sequencing used PBMCs. The clonotype comes from a human donor in good health (CMV status not recorded). Some clones in this sample may be carry-over from other donors' samples. CDR3 amino acids: CASSPGTGSGSPQHF. The CDR3 nucleotides read TGTGCCAGCAGTCCAGGCACAGGGAGTGGGTCACCCCAGCATTTT.